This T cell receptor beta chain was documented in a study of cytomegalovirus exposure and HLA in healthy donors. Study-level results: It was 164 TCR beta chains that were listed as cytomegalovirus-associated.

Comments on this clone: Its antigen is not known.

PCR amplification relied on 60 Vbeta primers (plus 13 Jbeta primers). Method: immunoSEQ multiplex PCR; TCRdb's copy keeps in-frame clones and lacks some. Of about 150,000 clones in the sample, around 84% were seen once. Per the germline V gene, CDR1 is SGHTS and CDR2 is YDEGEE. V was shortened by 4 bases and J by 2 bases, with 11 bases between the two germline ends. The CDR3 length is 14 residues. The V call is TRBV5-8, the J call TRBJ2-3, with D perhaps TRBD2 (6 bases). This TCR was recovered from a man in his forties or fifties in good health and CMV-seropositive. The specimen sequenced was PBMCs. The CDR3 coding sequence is TGTGCCAGCAGCCCCGGGACTTTCACAGATACGCAGTATTTT. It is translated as CASSPGTFTDTQYF.